This is a list of T cell receptor beta chains from one sample in a study of response to subunit inactivated influenza vaccine. TCRdb re-derived calls from the RT-PCR reads in MiXCR, one entry per CDR3 protein. This sample has 540,000 or so distinct CDR3 sequences, with around 13% found just once. This material consisted of PBMCs from blood, taken about 40 days after vaccination. These receptors all come from a man in his fifties or sixties who received an inactivated influenza vaccine. Both conserved end residues are part of each CDR3. A D gene is named only where the DNA matches it firmly. Rows may omit the clone size; those that give it use once, few, many or a size class.

V	length	J	size	D	CDR3	DNA
TRBV12-5	11	TRBJ2-2	.	.	CASAGSGELFF	TGTGCTAGTGCGGGATCCGGGGAGCTGTTTTTT
TRBV4-3	19	TRBJ2-6	.	TRBD1	CASSQESGTGDPGANVLTF	TGCGCCAGCAGCCAAGAATCCGGGACAGGGGATCCTGGGGCCAACGTCCTGACTTTC
TRBV12-3/TRBV12-4	14	TRBJ2-3	few	.	CASSLFRGTDTQYF	TGTGCCAGCAGTTTGTTTAGGGGCACAGATACGCAGTATTTT
TRBV7-2	14	TRBJ2-1	few	TRBD2	CASSPVAGYNEQFF	TGTGCCAGCAGTCCTGTAGCGGGGTACAATGAGCAGTTCTTC
TRBV2	15	TRBJ2-7	few	.	CASSRLPIMNYEQYF	TGTGCCAGCAGCAGGCTACCTATAATGAACTACGAGCAGTACTTC
TRBV6-1	14	TRBJ1-2	.	TRBD1	CASRWGQGPYGYTF	TGTGCCAGCAGGTGGGGACAGGGGCCCTATGGCTACACCTTC
TRBV6-1	13	TRBJ2-7	.	.	CASSTGTIYEQYF	TGTGCCAGCAGTACCGGGACAATCTACGAGCAGTACTTC
TRBV24-1	16	TRBJ2-1	.	.	CATSDGSGTVYNEQFF	TGTGCCACCAGTGATGGATCCGGGACTGTATACAATGAGCAGTTCTTC
TRBV15	16	TRBJ1-3	many	.	CATSREGLDSGNTIYF	TGTGCCACCAGCAGAGAGGGACTGGACTCTGGAAACACCATATATTTT
TRBV5-1	15	TRBJ2-7	few	.	CASSLAQGRGAEQYF	TGCGCCAGCAGCTTGGCCCAGGGCAGGGGGGCCGAGCAGTACTTC
TRBV6-5	14	TRBJ2-7	.	.	CASSYRYSSYEQYF	TGTGCCAGCAGTTACCGGTACAGCTCCTACGAGCAGTACTTC
TRBV5-1	15	TRBJ2-6	few	.	CASSQMGSGANVLTF	TGCGCCAGCAGCCAAATGGGCTCTGGGGCCAACGTCCTGACTTTC
TRBV12-3/TRBV12-4	14	TRBJ2-5	.	.	CASSLVGGPETQYF	TGTGCCAGCAGTTTAGTCGGGGGGCCGGAGACCCAGTACTTC
TRBV25-1	13	TRBJ1-1	few	.	CASSEGASTEAFF	TGTGCCAGCAGTGAGGGGGCGTCCACTGAAGCTTTCTTT
TRBV4-1	19	TRBJ2-1	many	TRBD2	CASSGPGLASLSSYNEQFF	TGCGCCAGCAGCGGACCGGGACTAGCGTCGCTAAGCTCCTACAATGAGCAGTTCTTC
TRBV24-1	17	TRBJ2-1	many	TRBD2	CATSGIGSGSLYNEQFF	TGTGCCACCAGTGGAATCGGTAGCGGGAGTTTGTACAATGAGCAGTTCTTC
TRBV7-2	15	TRBJ1-6	.	.	CASSLLGTYNSPLHF	TGTGCCAGCAGCTTACTGGGAACCTATAATTCACCCCTCCACTTT
TRBV9	13	TRBJ2-7	.	.	CASSLGWRDEQYF	TGTGCCAGCAGCCTAGGGTGGAGGGACGAGCAGTACTTC
TRBV24-1	13	TRBJ1-1	many	.	CATSAQAHTEAFF	TGTGCCACCAGTGCACAGGCGCACACTGAAGCTTTCTTT
TRBV9	17	TRBJ2-1	.	TRBD2	CASSVGVRGSSYNEQFF	TGTGCCAGCAGCGTAGGTGTGCGGGGGAGCTCCTACAATGAGCAGTTCTTC
TRBV12-3/TRBV12-4	14	TRBJ2-3	few	.	CASLIRAGTDTQYF	TGTGCCAGCTTAATAAGGGCTGGAACAGATACGCAGTATTTT
TRBV28	18	TRBJ1-1	.	.	CASSSPLGGTERGTEAFF	TGTGCCAGCAGTTCCCCTTTGGGGGGCACCGAACGAGGCACTGAAGCTTTCTTT
TRBV20-1	16	TRBJ2-5	few	.	CSATPTLVAGQETQYF	TGCAGTGCCACACCGACCCTAGTGGCGGGACAAGAGACCCAGTACTTC
TRBV6-5	18	TRBJ2-1	few	TRBD2	CASSYSGLAGRKYNEQFF	TGTGCCAGCAGTTACTCGGGACTAGCGGGACGGAAGTACAATGAGCAGTTCTTC
TRBV24-1	15	TRBJ2-1	.	.	CATSDLRGVHNEQFF	TGTGCCACCAGTGATTTGCGAGGGGTTCACAATGAGCAGTTCTTC
TRBV6-5	16	TRBJ2-3	few	.	CASSYSSRSSTDTQYF	TGTGCCAGCAGTTACTCTAGCCGTTCTAGCACAGATACGCAGTATTTT
TRBV7-2	16	TRBJ2-7	.	TRBD2	CASSLGGLAGGNEQYF	TGTGCCAGCAGCTTGGGAGGACTAGCGGGAGGTAATGAGCAGTACTTC
TRBV12-3/TRBV12-4	17	TRBJ2-2	many	TRBD2	CASSLVRLALSTGELFF	TGTGCCAGCAGTTTAGTCCGACTAGCGCTAAGCACCGGGGAGCTGTTTTTT
TRBV7-7	13	TRBJ2-1	once	.	CASSGPHSNEQFF	TGTGCTAGCAGCGGACCCCACAGCAATGAGCAGTTCTTC
TRBV6-5	16	TRBJ1-2	.	TRBD1	CASSYSTGGGSYGYTF	TGTGCCAGCAGTTACTCGACAGGGGGTGGTAGCTATGGCTACACCTTC
TRBV7-2	17	TRBJ2-3	.	TRBD2	CASSLSLRSGRADTQYF	TGTGCCAGCAGCTTATCATTACGCAGCGGGAGGGCAGATACGCAGTATTTT
TRBV12-3/TRBV12-4	16	TRBJ2-3	.	TRBD1	CASSFYRGRFTDTQYF	TGTGCCAGCAGTTTCTACAGGGGGCGTTTCACAGATACGCAGTATTTT
TRBV20-1	15	TRBJ2-2	few	TRBD2	CCASASGRETGELFF	TGCTGTGCTAGCGCTAGCGGGAGAGAAACCGGGGAGCTGTTTTTT
TRBV5-1	17	TRBJ2-5	.	TRBD2	CASSLGTSGGAVETQYF	TGCGCCAGCAGCTTGGGGACTAGCGGGGGGGCCGTCGAGACCCAGTACTTC
TRBV27	14	TRBJ2-2	few	.	CASSRAMRAGELFF	TGTGCCAGCAGTCGCGCTATGCGGGCCGGGGAGCTGTTTTTT
TRBV11-2	18	TRBJ2-5	few	.	CASSLYSVPREGQETQYF	TGTGCCAGCAGCTTATACTCCGTACCAAGAGAAGGGCAAGAGACCCAGTACTTC
TRBV12-3/TRBV12-4	16	TRBJ1-3	many	TRBD1	CASSTRTGLGGNTIYF	TGTGCCAGCAGTACCCGGACAGGGCTGGGGGGAAACACCATATATTTT
TRBV12-3/TRBV12-4	16	TRBJ2-1	.	.	CASSLAGISSYNEQFF	TGTGCCAGCAGTTTAGCAGGGATTAGCTCCTACAATGAGCAGTTCTTC
TRBV12-3/TRBV12-4	14	TRBJ2-1	.	.	CASSLFRLRAEQFF	TGTGCCAGCAGTTTATTCCGGCTCCGAGCGGAGCAGTTCTTC
TRBV29-1	16	TRBJ2-7	many	.	CSVEALRSGSSYEQYF	TGCAGCGTTGAAGCCCTTAGAAGCGGCAGTTCCTACGAGCAGTACTTC
TRBV4-3	13	TRBJ2-4	few	TRBD2	CASSQDPGGIQYF	TGCGCCAGCAGCCAAGATCCGGGGGGGATTCAGTACTTC